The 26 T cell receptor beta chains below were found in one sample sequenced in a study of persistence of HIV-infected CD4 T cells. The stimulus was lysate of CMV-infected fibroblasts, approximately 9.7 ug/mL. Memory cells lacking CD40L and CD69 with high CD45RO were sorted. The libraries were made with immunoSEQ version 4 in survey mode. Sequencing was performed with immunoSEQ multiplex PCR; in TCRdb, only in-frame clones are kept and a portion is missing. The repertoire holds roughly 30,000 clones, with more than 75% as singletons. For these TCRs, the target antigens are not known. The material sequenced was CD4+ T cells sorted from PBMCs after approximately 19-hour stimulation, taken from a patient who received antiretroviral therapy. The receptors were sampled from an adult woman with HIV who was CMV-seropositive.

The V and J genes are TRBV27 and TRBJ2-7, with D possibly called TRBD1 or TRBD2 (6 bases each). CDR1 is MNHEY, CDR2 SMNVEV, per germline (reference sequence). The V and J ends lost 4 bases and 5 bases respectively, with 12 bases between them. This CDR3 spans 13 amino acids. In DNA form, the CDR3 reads TGTGCCAGCAGTTGGAAGGGGGGCCACGAGCAGTACTTC. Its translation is CASSWKGGHEQYF.

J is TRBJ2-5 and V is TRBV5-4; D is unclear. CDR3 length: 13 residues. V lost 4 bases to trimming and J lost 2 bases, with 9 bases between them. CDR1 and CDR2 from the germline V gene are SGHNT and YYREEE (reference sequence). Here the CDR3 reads CASSVTYQETQYF. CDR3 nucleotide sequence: TGTGCCAGCAGCGTTACTTATCAAGAGACCCAGTACTTC. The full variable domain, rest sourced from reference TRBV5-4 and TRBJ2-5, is ETGVTQSPTHLIKTRGQQVTLRCSSQSGHNTVSWYQQALGQGPQFIFQYYREEENGRGNFPPRFSGLQFPNYSSELNVNALELDDSALYLCASSVTYQETQYFGPGTRLLVL.

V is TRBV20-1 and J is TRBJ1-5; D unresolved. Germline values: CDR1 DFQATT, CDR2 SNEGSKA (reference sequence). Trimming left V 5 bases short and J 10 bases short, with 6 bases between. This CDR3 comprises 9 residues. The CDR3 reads CSAGRPQHF. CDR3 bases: TGCAGTGCTGGGCGTCCCCAGCATTTT.

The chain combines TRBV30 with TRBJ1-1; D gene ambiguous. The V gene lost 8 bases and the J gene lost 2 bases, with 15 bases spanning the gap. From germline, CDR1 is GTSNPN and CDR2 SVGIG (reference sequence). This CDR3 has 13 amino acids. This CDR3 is CAGSSLGNTEAFF. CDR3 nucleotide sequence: TGTGCCGGATCAAGTTTGGGAAACACTGAAGCTTTCTTT.

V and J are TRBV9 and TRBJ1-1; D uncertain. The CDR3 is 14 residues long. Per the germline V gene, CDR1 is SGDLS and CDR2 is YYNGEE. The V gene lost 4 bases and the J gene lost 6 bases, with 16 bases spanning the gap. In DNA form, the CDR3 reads TGTGCCAGCAGCCCGACGGCCAGAGGTGCTGAAGCTTTCTTT. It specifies CASSPTARGAEAFF.

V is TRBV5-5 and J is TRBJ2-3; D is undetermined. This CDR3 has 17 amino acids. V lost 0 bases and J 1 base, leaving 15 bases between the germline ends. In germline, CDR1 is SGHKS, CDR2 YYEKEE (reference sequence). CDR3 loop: CASSLASHTRGTDTQYF. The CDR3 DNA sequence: TGTGCCAGCAGCTTGGCCTCCCATACACGGGGCACAGATACGCAGTATTTT.

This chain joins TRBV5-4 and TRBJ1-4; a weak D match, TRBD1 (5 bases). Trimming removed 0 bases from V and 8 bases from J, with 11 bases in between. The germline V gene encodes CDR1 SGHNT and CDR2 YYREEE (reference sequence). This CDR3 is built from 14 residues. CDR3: CASSLGGRGEKLFF. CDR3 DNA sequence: TGTGCCAGCAGCTTGGGGGGACGAGGGGAAAAACTGTTTTTT. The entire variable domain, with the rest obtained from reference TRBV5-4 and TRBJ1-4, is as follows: ETGVTQSPTHLIKTRGQQVTLRCSSQSGHNTVSWYQQALGQGPQFIFQYYREEENGRGNFPPRFSGLQFPNYSSELNVNALELDDSALYLCASSLGGRGEKLFFGSGTQLSVL.

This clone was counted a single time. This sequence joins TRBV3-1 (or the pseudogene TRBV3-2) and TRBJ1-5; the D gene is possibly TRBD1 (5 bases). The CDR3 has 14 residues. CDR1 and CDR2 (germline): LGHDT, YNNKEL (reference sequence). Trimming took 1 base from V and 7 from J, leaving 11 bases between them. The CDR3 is CASSQAGNNQPQHF. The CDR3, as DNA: TGTGCCAGCAGCCAAGCAGGGAATAACCAGCCCCAGCATTTT.

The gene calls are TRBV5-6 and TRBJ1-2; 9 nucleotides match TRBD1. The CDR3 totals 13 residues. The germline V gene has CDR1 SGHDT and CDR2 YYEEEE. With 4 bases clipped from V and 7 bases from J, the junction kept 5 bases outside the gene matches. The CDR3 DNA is TGTGCCAGCAGCCCGGGACAGGGAAGTGGCTACACCTTC. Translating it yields CASSPGQGSGYTF.

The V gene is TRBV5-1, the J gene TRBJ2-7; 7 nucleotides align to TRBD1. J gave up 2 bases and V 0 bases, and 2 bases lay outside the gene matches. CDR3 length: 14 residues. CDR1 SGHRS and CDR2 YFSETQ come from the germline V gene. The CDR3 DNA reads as TGCGCCAGCAGCTTGGTCCAGGGGGCCTACGAGCAGTACTTC. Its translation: CASSLVQGAYEQYF.

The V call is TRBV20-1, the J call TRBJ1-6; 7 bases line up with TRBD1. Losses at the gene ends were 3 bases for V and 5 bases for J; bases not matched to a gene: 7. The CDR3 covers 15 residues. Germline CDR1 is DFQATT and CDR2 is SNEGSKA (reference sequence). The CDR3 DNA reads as TGCAGTGCTAGTGTCGGCACAGGGGATAATTCACCCCTCCACTTT. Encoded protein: CSASVGTGDNSPLHF.

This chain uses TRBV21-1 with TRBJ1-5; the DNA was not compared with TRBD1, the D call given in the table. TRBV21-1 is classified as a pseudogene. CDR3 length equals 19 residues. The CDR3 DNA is TGTGCCAGCTCCAAAGTAGGGACAGGGGGCCCTACCTGCAATCAGCCCCAGCATTTT. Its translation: CASSKVGTGGPTCNQPQHF.

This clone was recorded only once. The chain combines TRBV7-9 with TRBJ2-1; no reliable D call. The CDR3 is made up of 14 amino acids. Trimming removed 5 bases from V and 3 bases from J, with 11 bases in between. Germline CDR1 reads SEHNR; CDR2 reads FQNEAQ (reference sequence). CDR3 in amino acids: CASSVRVDYNEQFF. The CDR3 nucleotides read TGTGCCAGCAGCGTCCGGGTCGACTACAATGAGCAGTTCTTC.

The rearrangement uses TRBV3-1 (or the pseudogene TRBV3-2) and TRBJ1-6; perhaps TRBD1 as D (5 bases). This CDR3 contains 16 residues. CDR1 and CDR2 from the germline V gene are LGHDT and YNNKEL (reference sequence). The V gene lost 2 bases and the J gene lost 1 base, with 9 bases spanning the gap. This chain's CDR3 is CASSQPGTSYNSPLHF. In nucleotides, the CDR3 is TGTGCCAGCAGCCAACCAGGGACGTCCTATAATTCACCCCTCCACTTT.

This chain's CDR3 is CASRASGGSEQFF. DNA for the CDR3: TGTGCCAGCAGGGCTAGCGGGGGCAGCGAGCAGTTCTTC. This chain uses TRBV6-5 with TRBJ2-1; 10 bases are shared with TRBD2. The CDR3 is 13 amino acids. After removal of 6 bases from V and 10 bases from J, the junction contained 6 bases not matched to a gene. Germline loops: CDR1 MNHEY, CDR2 SVGAGI.

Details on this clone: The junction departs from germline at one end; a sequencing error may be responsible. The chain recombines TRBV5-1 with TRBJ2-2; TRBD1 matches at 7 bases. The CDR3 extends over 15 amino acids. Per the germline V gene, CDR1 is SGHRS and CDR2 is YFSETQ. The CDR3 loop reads CASSPATGNAGELFF. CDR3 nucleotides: TGCGCCAGCAGCCCCGCGACAGGGAACGCCGGGGAGCTGTTTTTT.

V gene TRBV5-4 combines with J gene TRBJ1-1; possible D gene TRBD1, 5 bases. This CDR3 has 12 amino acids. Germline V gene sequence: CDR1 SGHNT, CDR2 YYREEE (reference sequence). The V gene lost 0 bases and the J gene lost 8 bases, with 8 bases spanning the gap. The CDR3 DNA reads TGTGCCAGCAGCTTGGCGGGGGGAGAAGCTTTCTTT. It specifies CASSLAGGEAFF.

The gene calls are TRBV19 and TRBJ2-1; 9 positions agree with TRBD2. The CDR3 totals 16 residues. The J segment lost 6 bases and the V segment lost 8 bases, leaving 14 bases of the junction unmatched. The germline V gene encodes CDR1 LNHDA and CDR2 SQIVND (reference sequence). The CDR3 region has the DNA TGTGCCAGTCGCCTACGAATCTCTAGCGGGGTCAATGAGCAGTTCTTC. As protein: CASRLRISSGVNEQFF.

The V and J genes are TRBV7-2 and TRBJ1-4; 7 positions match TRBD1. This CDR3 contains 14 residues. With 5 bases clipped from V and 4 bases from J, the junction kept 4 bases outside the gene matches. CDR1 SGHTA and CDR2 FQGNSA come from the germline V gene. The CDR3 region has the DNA TGTGCCAGCAGCCAGACAGGGTTTAATGAAAAACTGTTTTTT. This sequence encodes CASSQTGFNEKLFF.

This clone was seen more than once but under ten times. DNA of the CDR3: TGTGCCAGCAGCGTAGCTCGGGACAGGGTGAACACCGGGGAGCTGTTTTTT. This translates into CASSVARDRVNTGELFF. The chain is built from TRBV9 and TRBJ2-2, with 9 bases aligning to TRBD1. The germline V gene has CDR1 SGDLS and CDR2 YYNGEE. With 0 bases clipped from V and 1 base from J, the junction kept 4 bases outside the gene matches. The CDR3 extends over 17 amino acids.

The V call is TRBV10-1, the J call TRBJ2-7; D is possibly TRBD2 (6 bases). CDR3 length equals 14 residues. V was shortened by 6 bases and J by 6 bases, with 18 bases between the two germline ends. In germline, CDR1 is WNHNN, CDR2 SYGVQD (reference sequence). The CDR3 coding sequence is TGCGCCAGCAGCCCCTCGGGGGTACCTCTCGAGCAGTACTTC. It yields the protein CASSPSGVPLEQYF.

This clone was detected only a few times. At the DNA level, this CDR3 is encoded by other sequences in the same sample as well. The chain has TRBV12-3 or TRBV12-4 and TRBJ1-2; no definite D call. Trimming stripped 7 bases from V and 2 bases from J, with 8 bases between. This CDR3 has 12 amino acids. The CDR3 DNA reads TGTGCCAGCACCTCGCGCAACTATGGCTACACCTTC. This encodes CASTSRNYGYTF.

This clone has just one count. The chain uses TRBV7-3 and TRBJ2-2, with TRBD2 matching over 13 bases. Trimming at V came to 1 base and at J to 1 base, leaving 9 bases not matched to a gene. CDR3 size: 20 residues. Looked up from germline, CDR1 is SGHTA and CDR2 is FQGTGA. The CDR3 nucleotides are TGTGCCAGCAGCTTAAAGCCCACTAGCGGGGGGGCCAAGAACACCGGGGAGCTGTTTTTT. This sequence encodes CASSLKPTSGGAKNTGELFF.

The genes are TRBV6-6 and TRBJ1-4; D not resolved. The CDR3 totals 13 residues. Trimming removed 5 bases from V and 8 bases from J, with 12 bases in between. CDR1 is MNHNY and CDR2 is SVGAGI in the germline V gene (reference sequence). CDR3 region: CASSARPEEKLFF. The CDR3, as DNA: TGTGCCAGCAGTGCCCGGCCAGAGGAAAAACTGTTTTTT.

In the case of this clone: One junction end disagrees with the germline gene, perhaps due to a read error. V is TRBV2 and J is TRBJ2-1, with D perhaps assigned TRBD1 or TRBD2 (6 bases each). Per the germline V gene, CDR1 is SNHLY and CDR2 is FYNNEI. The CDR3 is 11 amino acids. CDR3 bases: TGTGCCAGCAGTGAAGACAGGGAGGATCTCTTC. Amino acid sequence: CASSEDREDLF.

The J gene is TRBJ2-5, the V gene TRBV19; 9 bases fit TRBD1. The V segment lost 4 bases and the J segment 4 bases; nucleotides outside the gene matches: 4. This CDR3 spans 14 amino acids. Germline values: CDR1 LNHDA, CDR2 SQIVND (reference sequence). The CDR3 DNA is TGTGCCAGTAGTAAACAGGGGGCCCCAGAGACCCAGTACTTC. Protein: CASSKQGAPETQYF.